The T cell receptor beta chain described here comes from a study of T-cell reconstitution after alpha-beta-depleted transplantation in children. Researchers prepared the TCRbeta library using unique molecular identifiers, the study reports. Via MiXCR, TCRdb re-called the PCR reads, giving one row per CDR3 protein. The sample consists of 440,000 or so distinct CDR3 sequences, 11% of them appearing once. The V gene's germline CDR1 is SGHAT and CDR2 FQNNGV. Losses at the gene ends were 5 bases for V and 5 bases for J; bases not matched to a gene: 9. The CDR3 covers 16 residues. The chain carries TRBV11-2 and TRBJ2-2; 9 positions agree with TRBD2. This TCR derives from a human donor who donated a stem cell graft to a child with acute myeloid leukemia. Sample: PBMCs from the stem cell graft donor, taken from the stem cell graft. The CDR3 nucleotides read TGTGCCAGCAGCAAACGCGGGGGGGCAGAGACCGGGGAGCTGTTTTTT. This codes for CASSKRGGAETGELFF. The full variable domain, with the rest looked up from reference TRBV11-2 and TRBJ2-2, is EAGVAQSPRYKIIEKRQSVAFWCNPISGHATLYWYQQILGQGPKLLIQFQNNGVVDDSQLPKDRFSAERLKGVDSTLKIQPAKLEDSAVYLCASSKRGGAETGELFFGEGSRLTVL.